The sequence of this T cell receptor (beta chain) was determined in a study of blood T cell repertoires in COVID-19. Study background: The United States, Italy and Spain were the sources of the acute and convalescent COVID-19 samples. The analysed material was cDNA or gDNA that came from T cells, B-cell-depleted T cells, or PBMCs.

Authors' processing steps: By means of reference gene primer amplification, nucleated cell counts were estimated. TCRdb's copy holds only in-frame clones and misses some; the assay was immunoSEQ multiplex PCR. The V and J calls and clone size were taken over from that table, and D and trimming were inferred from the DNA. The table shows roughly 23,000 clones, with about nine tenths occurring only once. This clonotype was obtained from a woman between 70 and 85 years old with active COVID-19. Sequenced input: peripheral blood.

CDR3 residues: CASSHLAGGTETQYF. Written as DNA, the CDR3 is TGTGCCAGCAGCCACCTAGCGGGAGGAACAGAGACCCAGTACTTC. V usage is TRBV3-1 (or the pseudogene TRBV3-2) and J usage is TRBJ2-5, with 11 bases aligning to TRBD2. V lost 3 bases and J lost 4; bases outside the gene matches: 4. From germline, CDR1 is LGHDT and CDR2 YNNKEL (reference sequence). This CDR3 has 15 amino acids.